This T cell receptor beta chain is drawn from a study of T cell repertoires in aging, cancer and after chemotherapy. About the study: Clear clonal overlap appeared across healthy donor samples taken over several months to years. Roughly 10 million TCR reads made up the full dataset.

Study results and limitations: Rebound thymic output was suggested by rising median generation probability during chemotherapy in each cancer cohort.

Remarks on this clonotype: As yet, its antigen is unknown.

Rearranged V-D-J TRB sequences were amplified with a mixed TRB-A/B primer pool. TCRdb ran MiXCR on the multiplex PCR reads and lists one entry per CDR3 protein. The sample gives 4,500 to 5,000 distinct CDR3 sequences, approximately 22% of which show up once; approximately 9.3% is in the top ten. V dropped 7 bases and J dropped 5; count of bases not matched to a gene: 6. The CDR3 sequence is 14 residues long. CDR1 is MNHEY and CDR2 is SMNVEV in the germline V gene (reference sequence). Peripheral blood genomic DNA, not sorted cells or RNA, was the template. The source of this sequence is a human donor in good health. The donor label of this sample is uncertain. This chain links TRBV27 with TRBJ2-5; 11 bases are a match to TRBD2. The sequenced sample consisted of blood. CDR3 loop: CASTASGGRETQYF. In DNA, the CDR3 is TGTGCCAGCACGGCTAGCGGGGGGCGGGAGACCCAGTACTTC.